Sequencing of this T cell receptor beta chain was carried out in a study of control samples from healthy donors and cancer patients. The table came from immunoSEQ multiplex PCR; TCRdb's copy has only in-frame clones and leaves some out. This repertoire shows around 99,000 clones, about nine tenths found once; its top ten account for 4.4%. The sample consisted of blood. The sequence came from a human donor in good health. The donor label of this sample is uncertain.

The CDR3 DNA follows: TGTGCCATCAGTGAGATGAGCCGGCGGACTGAAGCTTTCTTT. Translating it yields CAISEMSRRTEAFF. The chain uses TRBV10-3 and TRBJ1-1; D uncertain. The CDR3 length is 14 residues. The V end lost 2 bases, the J end lost 5 bases, and 12 bases lay between the germline ends. The germline V gene encodes CDR1 ENHRY and CDR2 SYGVKD.